These 23 T cell receptor beta chains came from one sample sequenced in a study of beta chain features in type 1 diabetes. Expressed TCRB transcripts were sequenced after all isolated RNA was converted to cDNA. Profiled with immunoSEQ multiplex PCR; TCRdb holds only in-frame clones, not every one. Of hundreds of thousands of clones in the sample, 15% to 18% are singletons; the top ten hold 0.09% to 0.095%. The sequenced sample consisted of naive CD4+ T cells from blood. Every receptor here comes from a young man in good health.

This clone was observed a handful of times. The chain combines TRBV28 with TRBJ1-4; D may be TRBD1 (5 bases). CDR3 length: 16 amino acids. The V gene lost 4 bases and the J gene lost 5 bases, with 17 bases spanning the gap. Germline lookup yields CDR1 MDHEN and CDR2 SYDVKM. CDR3 sequence: CASSSGSEEGNEKLFF. The CDR3, as DNA: TGTGCCAGCAGTTCGGGCAGTGAGGAGGGGAATGAAAAACTGTTTTTT.

This clone was seen a few times. J is TRBJ2-1 and V is TRBV9; TRBD1 might be the D (6 bases). Germline CDR1 is SGDLS and CDR2 is YYNGEE. V lost 6 bases and J lost 9, with 22 bases in between. CDR3 length equals 15 residues. This CDR3 is CASTPRGRGRVEQFF. CDR3 coding DNA: TGTGCCAGCACCCCTCGGGGCAGGGGCAGGGTTGAGCAGTTCTTC.

The rearrangement links TRBV7-2 to TRBJ2-1; D uncertain. Trimming removed 1 base from V and 6 bases from J, with 4 bases in between. This CDR3 spans 12 amino acids. The germline CDR1 and CDR2 sequences are SGHTA and FQGNSA. The CDR3 DNA sequence: TGTGCCAGCAGCTTAGTTCCCAATGAGCAGTTCTTC. Protein: CASSLVPNEQFF.

This clone has only a few counts. J is TRBJ2-4 and V is TRBV9, with unresolved D. V lost 0 bases and J lost 2, with 15 bases in between. Germline values: CDR1 SGDLS, CDR2 YYNGEE. CDR3 length: 17 residues. The CDR3 reads CASSVDSGGATKNIQYF. The CDR3, as DNA: TGTGCCAGCAGCGTAGATTCGGGCGGAGCGACCAAAAACATTCAGTACTTC.

This clone came up a few times. V usage is TRBV11-2 and J usage is TRBJ2-1, with D perhaps TRBD2 (5 bases). The germline V gene encodes CDR1 SGHAT and CDR2 FQNNGV. Trimming removed 2 bases from V and 12 bases from J, with 17 bases in between. The CDR3 length is 14 residues. CDR3 nucleotides: TGTGCCAGCAGCTTATGGGAGCTGGGGAAAGGGCAGTTCTTC. This encodes CASSLWELGKGQFF.

This chain connects TRBV5-6 to TRBJ2-7; 8 bases align to TRBD1. After removal of 2 bases from V and 0 bases from J, the junction contained 4 bases not matched to a gene. The CDR3 runs to 15 residues. Germline lookup yields CDR1 SGHDT and CDR2 YYEEEE. The CDR3 reads CASSFRDRTSYEQYF. CDR3 bases: TGTGCCAGCAGCTTCCGGGACAGGACCTCCTACGAGCAGTACTTC.

There are a few counts of this clone. The V and J genes are TRBV7-2 and TRBJ2-1; 7 bases are shared with TRBD2. V lost 3 bases, J lost 3 bases, and 11 bases stayed unmatched. The CDR3 runs to 17 residues. The germline CDR1 and CDR2 sequences are SGHTA and FQGNSA. The CDR3: CASSFNLLGGLYNEQFF. In DNA form, the CDR3 reads TGTGCCAGCAGCTTCAACTTGTTGGGAGGGCTCTACAATGAGCAGTTCTTC.

The chain recombines TRBV9 with TRBJ2-1; D may match TRBD1 or TRBD2 (6 bases each). Per germline, CDR1 SGDLS and CDR2 YYNGEE. Trimming removed 3 bases from V and 8 bases from J, with 24 bases in between. The CDR3 is 17 residues long. CDR3 nucleotide sequence: TGTGCCAGCAGCGACCCAATAAGACGGGGGCGTCGGGATGAGCAGTTCTTC. This codes for CASSDPIRRGRRDEQFF.

The chain links TRBV18 to TRBJ1-2; 9 bases agree with TRBD1. From germline, CDR1 is KGHSH and CDR2 LQKENI. CDR3 length: 13 amino acids. With 0 bases clipped from V and 9 bases from J, the junction kept 2 bases outside the gene matches. Here the CDR3 DNA reads TGTGCCAGCTCACCACCGGGACAGGGTAGCTACACCTTC. This encodes CASSPPGQGSYTF. Together with reference TRBV18 and TRBJ1-2, the CDR3 gives the full variable domain: NAGVMQNPRHLVRRRGQEARLRCSPMKGHSHVYWYRQLPEEGLKFMVYLQKENIIDESGMPKERFSAEFPKEGPSILRIQQVVRGDSAAYFCASSPPGQGSYTFGSGTRLTVV.

The table lists this clone with a few counts. V and J are TRBV28 and TRBJ1-1; 10 bases agree with TRBD1. CDR1 MDHEN and CDR2 SYDVKM come from the germline V gene. The CDR3 is 18 residues long. V shed 3 bases, J shed 0 bases, and the junction held 10 bases outside the gene matches. The CDR3 bases are TGTGCCAGCAGTTTGTCGCGGACAGGGGGTATCATGAACACTGAAGCTTTCTTT. Protein: CASSLSRTGGIMNTEAFF.

The CDR3 protein is CASNEPKPGRYQWGEQYF. CDR3 sequence (DNA): TGTGCCAGCAATGAACCTAAACCGGGACGTTACCAATGGGGCGAGCAGTACTTC. The gene calls are TRBV6-4 and TRBJ2-7; D is possibly TRBD1 or TRBD2 (5 bases each). Germline V lookup: CDR1 MRHNA, CDR2 SNTAGT. The CDR3 runs 18 residues. Trimming left V 7 bases short and J 6 bases short, with 31 bases between.

This clone has a handful of counts. The chain combines TRBV9 with TRBJ2-2; D might be TRBD1 (5 bases). Germline CDR1 reads SGDLS; CDR2 reads YYNGEE. Trimming cost V 0 bases and J 5 bases, with 11 bases left between them. The CDR3 extends over 15 amino acids. The CDR3 region has the DNA TGTGCCAGCAGCGTAGGGGGCTCGGTTACCGGGGAGCTGTTTTTT. Encoded protein: CASSVGGSVTGELFF.

The J gene is TRBJ1-5, the V gene TRBV30, with TRBD1 matching over 11 bases. The CDR3 runs 15 residues. V lost 2 bases, J lost 6 bases, and 6 bases stayed unmatched. Germline CDR1 and CDR2: GTSNPN and SVGIG (reference sequence). The CDR3 nucleotides read TGTGCCTGGAGTACGAGGACAGGGGGCCCTCAGCCCCAGCATTTT. It codes for CAWSTRTGGPQPQHF. The full variable domain, rest sourced from reference TRBV30 and TRBJ1-5, is SQTIHQWPATLVQPVGSPLSLECTVEGTSNPNLYWYRQAAGRGLQLLFYSVGIGQISSEVPQNLSASRPQDRQFILSSKKLLLSDSGFYLCAWSTRTGGPQPQHFGDGTRLSIL.

This clone was seen a few times. The gene calls are TRBV6-5 and TRBJ2-7; 9 bases agree with TRBD1. V lost 7 bases, J lost 1 base, and 8 bases stayed unmatched. The CDR3 is made up of 15 amino acids. CDR1 and CDR2 (germline): MNHEY, SVGAGI. The CDR3 region is CASTPSGTGSYEQYF. CDR3 bases: TGTGCCAGCACTCCATCCGGGACAGGGTCCTACGAGCAGTACTTC.

This clone was observed a handful of times. Other DNA sequences from this sample encode an identical CDR3 as well. The rearrangement uses TRBV7-2 and TRBJ2-5; 10 bases are a match to TRBD2. Germline CDR1 reads SGHTA; CDR2 reads FQGNSA. Germline trimming cut 0 bases from V and 2 bases from J; bases unmatched to any gene: 3. The CDR3 length is 16 residues. The CDR3 spells CASSLALAGGQETQYF. The CDR3 nucleotides are TGTGCCAGCAGCTTAGCGTTAGCGGGAGGTCAAGAGACCCAGTACTTC.

The chain couples TRBV28 to TRBJ2-7; 9 nucleotides agree with TRBD1. This CDR3 comprises 16 residues. Looked up from germline, CDR1 is MDHEN and CDR2 is SYDVKM. Trimming cost V 6 bases and J 2 bases; bases outside gene matches: 11. The CDR3 DNA is TGTGCCAGCAGACTCTCCGGGACAGGGCGAACCTACGAGCAGTACTTC. Amino acids: CASRLSGTGRTYEQYF.

The chain employs TRBV18 and TRBJ1-2; the match to TRBD1 covers 8 bases. The CDR3 has 13 residues. Unmatched junction bases numbered 3, after V lost 5 bases and J lost 4 bases. Germline CDR1 and CDR2: KGHSH and LQKENI. The chain's CDR3 is CASSTGTGYGYTF. The CDR3 DNA is TGTGCCAGCTCAACCGGGACAGGCTATGGCTACACCTTC.

The rearrangement links TRBV4-2 to TRBJ2-7; D not resolved. The CDR3 totals 13 residues. Germline lookup yields CDR1 LGHNA and CDR2 YNFKEQ. The V gene lost 1 base and the J gene lost 3 bases, with 7 bases spanning the gap. The CDR3, as DNA: TGTGCCAGCAGCCAAGGGAAGGGCTACGAGCAGTACTTC. Translating gives CASSQGKGYEQYF.

This clone showed up just a few times. The chain recombines TRBV19 with TRBJ2-7; D unresolved. CDR1 LNHDA and CDR2 SQIVND come from the germline V gene (reference sequence). The CDR3 sequence is 12 residues long. This chain's CDR3 is CATTGAPYEQYF. For the CDR3, the DNA is TGTGCGACAACCGGCGCCCCCTACGAGCAGTACTTC.

V is TRBV15 and J is TRBJ2-7; D gene unclear. V was trimmed by 3 bases and J by 2 bases, leaving 8 bases between them. The CDR3 runs to 13 residues. Per germline, CDR1 LNHNV and CDR2 YYDKDF (reference sequence). The CDR3 loop reads CATSRRQAYEQYF. The CDR3 DNA is TGTGCCACCAGCAGGAGGCAGGCCTACGAGCAGTACTTC.

This clone was picked up a small number of times. The chain employs TRBV4-3 and TRBJ2-3; D is uncertain. V shed 3 bases and J shed 0 bases, with 10 bases lying between them. The CDR3 extends over 15 amino acids. Germline V gene sequence: CDR1 LGHNA, CDR2 YSLEER. CDR3 residues: CASSQAQLSTDTQYF. The CDR3 coding sequence is TGCGCCAGCAGCCAGGCTCAATTGAGCACAGATACGCAGTATTTT.

Only a few counts were recorded for this clone. The CDR3, as DNA: TGCGCCAGCAGCTTGGTTATAGGCGGGCAGCATGGCTACACCTTC. Translating gives CASSLVIGGQHGYTF. This chain connects TRBV5-1 to TRBJ1-2; D uncertain. The CDR3 has 15 residues. Trimming removed 0 bases at V and 6 bases at J, with 15 bases between. CDR1 is SGHRS, CDR2 YFSETQ, per germline.

The V and J genes are TRBV14 and TRBJ2-1; D possibly matches TRBD1 or TRBD2 (5 bases each). This CDR3 has 16 residues. V gave up 0 bases and J gave up 4 bases, with 13 bases separating them. CDR1 is SGHDN, CDR2 FVKESK, per germline. The CDR3 loop is CASSQDGGLRYNEQFF. In nucleotides, the CDR3 is TGTGCCAGCAGCCAAGATGGGGGTTTAAGATACAATGAGCAGTTCTTC.